This T cell receptor (beta chain) was identified during a study of PD-1 blockade in classical Hodgkin lymphoma. Trimming at V came to 6 bases and at J to 6 bases, leaving 7 bases not matched to a gene. Germline CDR1 and CDR2: MNHNS and SASEGT. CDR3 size: 14 residues. Clones were read by immunoSEQ multiplex PCR, and TCRdb kept only the in-frame ones, dropping some. The sample carries approximately 14,000 clones, roughly 80% recorded once. A few counts support this clone. Time point here: cycle 4 day 1 (C4D1), after 6 weeks of nivolumab. Every patient relapsed after autologous stem cell transplantation, and brentuximab vedotin exposure varied.

The receptor was isolated from a human donor with classical Hodgkin lymphoma. Sequencing was performed on peripheral blood mononuclear cells (PBMCs), taken before the fourth cycle of nivolumab. This chain joins TRBV6-1 and TRBJ2-3, with 9 bases lining up with TRBD1. The CDR3 loop is CASSLGTGSDTQYF. The CDR3 nucleotides are TGTGCCAGCAGCCTAGGGACAGGGTCGGATACGCAGTATTTT.